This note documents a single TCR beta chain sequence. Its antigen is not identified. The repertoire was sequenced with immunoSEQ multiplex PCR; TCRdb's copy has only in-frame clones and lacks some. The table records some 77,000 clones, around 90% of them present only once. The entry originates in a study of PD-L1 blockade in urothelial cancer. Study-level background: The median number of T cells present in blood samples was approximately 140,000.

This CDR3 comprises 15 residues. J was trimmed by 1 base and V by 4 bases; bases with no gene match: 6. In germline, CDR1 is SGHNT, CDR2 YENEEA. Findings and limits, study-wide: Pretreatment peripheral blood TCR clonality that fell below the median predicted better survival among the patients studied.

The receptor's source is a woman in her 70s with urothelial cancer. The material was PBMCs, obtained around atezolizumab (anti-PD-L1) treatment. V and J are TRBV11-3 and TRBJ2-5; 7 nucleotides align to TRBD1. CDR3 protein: CASSSGNRGQETQYF. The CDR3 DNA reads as TGTGCCAGCAGCTCCGGGAACAGGGGCCAAGAGACCCAGTACTTC.